This TCR beta chain was found in a study of CD8+CD57+ T cells in acquired aplastic anemia. All patients picked for sequencing had shown, by flow cytometry, an expansion of CD8+CD57+ cells. This clonotype was picked up many times. V was pared by 5 bases and J by 2 bases, with 2 bases of the junction left unmatched. CDR1 is WNHNN, CDR2 SYGVQD, per germline (reference sequence). The CDR3 length is 14 residues. Genomic DNA, the template, was used for profiling of the TCR beta VDJ and CDR3. Using its own MiXCR run on the reads, TCRdb lists one record per CDR3 protein. The sample has roughly 170,000 distinct CDR3 sequences, approximately 48% seen once; the top ten hold approximately 13%.

V usage is TRBV10-1 and J usage is TRBJ2-2; 7 bases agree with TRBD2. The sequence derives from a human donor with aplastic anemia. Material: sorted CD4+, CD8+, or CD8+CD57+ T cells (not recorded which) from PBMCs. The CDR3 here is CASSSGDNTGELFF. CDR3 bases: TGCGCCAGCAGTAGCGGGGACAACACCGGGGAGCTGTTTTTT.